The clone carrying this T cell receptor (beta chain) was recorded a few times. No antigen is known for it. TCRdb reprocessed the 5' RACE reads with MiXCR, giving one entry per CDR3 protein. This sample has 200,000 to 300,000 distinct CDR3 sequences, with over 10% found just once. This sample was taken from a study of T cells after yellow fever vaccination. Study-wide results and limits: The study noted that FACS-sorted repertoires could contain abundant clonotypes contaminating from the bulk population.

J gave up 5 bases and V 4 bases, and 5 bases lay outside the gene matches. CDR1 is KGHDR, CDR2 SFDVKD, per germline. This CDR3 is 15 amino acids long. Sequences were derived from CD4+ T cells sorted from PBMCs, sampled 45 days after the yellow fever booster vaccination. The clonotype originates from a man in his thirties or forties who received the YFV17D yellow fever vaccine. The chain joins TRBV24-1 to TRBJ2-1; 9 nucleotides match TRBD1. The CDR3 is CATSDSRTGDNEQFF. Here the CDR3 DNA reads TGTGCCACCAGTGACAGCCGGACAGGGGACAATGAGCAGTTCTTC.